The 8 T cell receptor beta chains presented below share a single source sample, sequenced in a study of blood T cell repertoires in COVID-19. Generated by immunoSEQ multiplex PCR, the TCRdb table keeps only in-frame clones and is missing some. The data hold under 150,000 clones, with about four fifths observed a single time. The sequenced sample was peripheral blood. The receptors were gathered from a man aged 55 to 70 with acute or convalescent COVID-19.

This chain joins TRBV5-4 and TRBJ1-1; D is unresolved. Germline CDR1 SGHNT, CDR2 YYREEE (reference sequence). The CDR3 has 13 residues. V was pared by 0 bases and J by 3 bases, with 6 bases between. The CDR3 bases are TGTGCCAGCAGCTTGGACGGGGACACTGAAGCTTTCTTT. Translating it yields CASSLDGDTEAFF.

This chain uses TRBV10-3 with TRBJ2-7; 13 bases agree with TRBD2. After removal of 10 bases from V and 6 bases from J, the junction contained 12 bases not matched to a gene. CDR3 size: 15 residues. CDR1 is ENHRY and CDR2 is SYGVKD in the germline V gene. As DNA, the CDR3 is TGTGCCACAAGACTAGCGGGGGGACCCCAGGTCGAGCAGTACTTC. This gives the protein CATRLAGGPQVEQYF.

CDR3 nucleotides: TGTGCCATCGGTAAGAGCGGGAGAGATACAGATACGCAGTATTTT. Encoded protein: CAIGKSGRDTDTQYF. The chain uses TRBV10-3 and TRBJ2-3, with 8 bases lining up with TRBD2. Germline trimming cut 8 bases from V and 3 bases from J; bases unmatched to any gene: 10. In germline, CDR1 is ENHRY, CDR2 SYGVKD. The CDR3 covers 15 residues.

This chain uses TRBV21-1 with TRBJ2-3; the table's D call, TRBD2, was not checked against the DNA. TRBV21-1 is a pseudogene segment. The CDR3 loop spans 18 amino acids. CDR3 nucleotides: TGTGCCAGCAGCAAATATTCGAAGGGGGGGCCCATCACAGATACGCAGTATTTT. It specifies CASSKYSKGGPITDTQYF.

V usage is TRBV30 and J usage is TRBJ2-1; D is uncertain. The CDR3 is 13 amino acids. With 0 bases removed from V and 5 bases from J, the gap between germline ends came to 8 bases. In germline, CDR1 is GTSNPN, CDR2 SVGIG (reference sequence). The CDR3: CAWSVPSDNEQFF. CDR3 bases: TGTGCCTGGAGTGTACCCAGTGACAATGAGCAGTTCTTC.

This chain joins TRBV3-1 (or the pseudogene TRBV3-2) and TRBJ2-5; D possibly corresponds to TRBD1 (6 bases). V lost 0 bases, J lost 3 bases, and 11 bases lay in between. CDR1 and CDR2 (germline): LGHDT, YNNKEL (reference sequence). This CDR3 spans 15 amino acids. The CDR3 nucleotides are TGTGCCAGCAGCCAAGAGATGAGGACAGAAGAGACCCAGTACTTC. It specifies CASSQEMRTEETQYF.

The chain joins TRBV12-3 or TRBV12-4 to TRBJ1-2; TRBD1 agrees at 7 bases. The CDR3 runs 12 residues. V gave up 5 bases and J gave up 7 bases; unmatched junction bases: 4. CDR3 residues: CASSATGTGYTF. As DNA, the CDR3 is TGTGCCAGCAGTGCGACAGGGACTGGCTACACCTTC.

In its sample, this clone was seen once. J is TRBJ1-2 and V is TRBV7-9, with 8 bases that match TRBD1. J lost 3 bases, V lost 5 bases, and 5 bases had no gene match. The length of the CDR3 is 14 residues. The V gene's germline CDR1 is SEHNR and CDR2 FQNEAQ (reference sequence). CDR3 sequence reads: CASSTDRGDYGYTF. The CDR3 nucleotides read TGTGCCAGCAGCACTGACAGGGGAGACTATGGCTACACCTTC.